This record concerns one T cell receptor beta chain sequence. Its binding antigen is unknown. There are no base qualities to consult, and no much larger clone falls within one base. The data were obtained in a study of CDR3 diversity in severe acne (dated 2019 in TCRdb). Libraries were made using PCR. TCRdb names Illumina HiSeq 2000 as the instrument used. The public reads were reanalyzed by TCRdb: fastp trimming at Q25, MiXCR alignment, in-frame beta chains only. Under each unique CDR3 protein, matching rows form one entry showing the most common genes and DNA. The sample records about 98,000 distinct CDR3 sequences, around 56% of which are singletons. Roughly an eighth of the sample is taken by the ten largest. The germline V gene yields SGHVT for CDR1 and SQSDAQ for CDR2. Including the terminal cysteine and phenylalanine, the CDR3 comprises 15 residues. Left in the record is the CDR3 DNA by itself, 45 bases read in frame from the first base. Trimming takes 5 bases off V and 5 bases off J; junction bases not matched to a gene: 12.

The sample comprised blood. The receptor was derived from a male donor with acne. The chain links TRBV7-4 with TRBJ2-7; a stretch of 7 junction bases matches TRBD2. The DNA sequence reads TGTGCCAGCAGCACCGAGGGACTACTGGTACACGAGCAGTACTTC. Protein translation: CASSTEGLLVHEQYF.